Listed below are T cell receptor beta chains from one sample, sequenced in a study of monozygotic twins with inflammatory bowel disease. Using the 5' RACE reads, TCRdb records one entry per CDR3 protein without DNA. The ten top clones account for more than 1%, within a sample of about 130,000 distinct CDR3 sequences. The sequenced sample consisted of blood. The receptors were sampled from a human donor with ulcerative colitis or Crohn's disease, or a healthy co-twin of an affected twin (not recorded which). The CDR3 runs from the conserved cysteine through the conserved F or W.

j_gene	v_gene	CDR3aa
TRBJ1-5	TRBV9	CASSRDRDRQPQHF
TRBJ2-7	TRBV25-1	CASTGLAGRVSYEQYF
TRBJ1-1	TRBV7-9	CASSLEPGTEAFF
TRBJ1-4	TRBV19	CASRGQVINEKLFF
TRBJ2-5	TRBV12-3/TRBV12-4	CASSFLGLAGSETQYF
TRBJ2-1	TRBV7-2	CASSFLAGARENEQFF
TRBJ2-3	TRBV5-4	CASSLQGGGLTDTQYF
TRBJ2-1	TRBV18	CASSPLGNEQFF
TRBJ2-3	TRBV5-4	CASSRGGSLRDTDTQYF
TRBJ2-3	TRBV5-1	CASSLITGISRTDTQYF
TRBJ2-5	TRBV28	CASSFLEGAQETQYF
TRBJ2-5	TRBV30	CAWSVLAGVRETQYF
TRBJ1-1	TRBV5-4	CASSLVGRQPNTEAFF
TRBJ1-2	TRBV7-3	CASSYVGQVVSYTF
TRBJ2-2	TRBV5-1	CASGTGAERTGELFF
TRBJ2-7	TRBV20-1	CSASLAGGPFEQYF
TRBJ1-2	TRBV27	CASRVGGDNYGYTF
TRBJ2-1	TRBV24-1	CATSDSSGRLVEQFF
TRBJ2-7	TRBV7-2	CASSLTSGNYEQYF
TRBJ2-7	TRBV6-1	CASTPTSGRAYEQYF
TRBJ2-5	TRBV20-1	CSASWARPQETQYF
TRBJ2-5	TRBV6-1	CASSLSRGRLETQYF
TRBJ2-7	TRBV10-3	CAISDPRGGALQTSRYEQYF
TRBJ2-3	TRBV24-1	CATSRLAGGGDTQYF
TRBJ2-5	TRBV28	CASSLKGLEETQYF
TRBJ1-6	TRBV7-9	CASSLTGENSPLHF
TRBJ1-5	TRBV15	CATSREGTLGQPQHF
TRBJ1-1	TRBV19	CASSIDPTGRNTEAFF
TRBJ1-1	TRBV6-2/TRBV6-3	CASSWQTEAFF
TRBJ2-5	TRBV7-9	CATPGLQETQYF
TRBJ1-1	TRBV24-1	CATADGLNTEAFF
TRBJ2-1	TRBV29-1	CSVDNPGRNEQFF
TRBJ2-5	TRBV24-1	CATSDWGTGSQETQYF
TRBJ2-3	TRBV24-1	CATSDGGGPTTDTQYF
TRBJ2-1	TRBV19	CASSIGVNEQFF
TRBJ2-3	TRBV7-2	CASSLGGTDTQYF
TRBJ2-7	TRBV29-1	CSVWDSQDYEQYF
TRBJ2-7	TRBV28	CASSPSGNSYEQYF
TRBJ2-3	TRBV14	CASSQDPGPTPSTDTQYF
TRBJ2-3	TRBV7-3	CASSTVDLSTDTQYF
TRBJ2-7	TRBV4-1	CASGSGATYEQYF
TRBJ2-2	TRBV12-5	CASGLETGNTGELFF